This entry concerns a single TCR beta chain. CD8+ and CD4+ T cells from blood underwent TCR beta sequencing. Those who served as multiple sclerosis controls were treatment-naive patients with stable or active relapsing-remitting disease. FACS was used to enrich TEMRA cells, whereas the CD8+ and CD4+ T cells were obtained by negative isolation. Random hexamers primed reverse transcription of roughly 0.45 to 1 ug RNA. With immunoSEQ multiplex PCR, TCR beta CDR3 was amplified across 54 Vbeta and 13 Jbeta. From the immunoSEQ multiplex PCR reads, TCRdb called clonotypes with MiXCR, one entry per CDR3 protein. The table records 300,000 to 350,000 distinct CDR3 sequences, 92% of them present only once. The sample is drawn from a study of CD8 T cells in Susac syndrome. The germline V gene has CDR1 MNHEY and CDR2 SVGEGT. Trimming took off 5 bases at V and 4 bases at J, with 8 bases between the two ends. CDR3 size: 12 residues.

Source material: CD4+ T cells from PBMCs. The V call is TRBV6-2 or TRBV6-3, the J call TRBJ2-5; D is undetermined. This clonotype originated in a human donor with multiple sclerosis. The CDR3, as DNA: TGTGCCAGCAGTCCGGTGTCAGAGACCCAGTACTTC. As protein: CASSPVSETQYF.